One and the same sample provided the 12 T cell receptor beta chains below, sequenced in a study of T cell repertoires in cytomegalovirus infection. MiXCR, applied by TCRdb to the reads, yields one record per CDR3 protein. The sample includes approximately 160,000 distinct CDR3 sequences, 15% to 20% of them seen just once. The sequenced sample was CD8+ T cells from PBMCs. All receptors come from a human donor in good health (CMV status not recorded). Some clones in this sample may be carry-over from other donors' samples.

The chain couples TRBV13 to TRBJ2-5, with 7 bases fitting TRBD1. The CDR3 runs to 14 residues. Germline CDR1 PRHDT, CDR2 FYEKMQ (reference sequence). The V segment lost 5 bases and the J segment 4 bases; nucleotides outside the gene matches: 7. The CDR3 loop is CASSPRQGRETQYF. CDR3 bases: TGTGCCAGCAGCCCAAGACAGGGAAGAGAGACCCAGTACTTC.

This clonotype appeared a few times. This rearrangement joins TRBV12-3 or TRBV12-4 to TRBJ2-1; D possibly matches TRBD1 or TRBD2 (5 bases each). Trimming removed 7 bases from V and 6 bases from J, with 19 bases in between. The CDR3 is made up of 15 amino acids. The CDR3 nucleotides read TGTGCCAGCATCTCCGGGACGCCAAAATTCAATGAGCAGTTCTTC. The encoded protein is CASISGTPKFNEQFF.

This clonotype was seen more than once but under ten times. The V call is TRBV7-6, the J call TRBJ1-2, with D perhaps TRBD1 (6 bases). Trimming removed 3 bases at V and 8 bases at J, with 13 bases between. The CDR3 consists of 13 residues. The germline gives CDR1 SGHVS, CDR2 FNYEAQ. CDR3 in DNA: TGTGCCAGCAGCTTCGGAGGACAGTTGGGCTACACCTTC. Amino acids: CASSFGGQLGYTF.

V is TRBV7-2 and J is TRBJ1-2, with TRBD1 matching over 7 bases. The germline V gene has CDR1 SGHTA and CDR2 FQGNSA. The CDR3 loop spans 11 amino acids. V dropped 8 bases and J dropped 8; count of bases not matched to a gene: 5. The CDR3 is CASVDRDGYTF. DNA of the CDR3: TGTGCCAGCGTTGACAGGGACGGCTACACCTTC.

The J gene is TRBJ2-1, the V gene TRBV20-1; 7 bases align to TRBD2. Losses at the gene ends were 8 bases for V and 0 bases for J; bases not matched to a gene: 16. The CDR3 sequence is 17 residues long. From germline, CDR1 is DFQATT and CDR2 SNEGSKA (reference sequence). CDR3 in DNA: TGCAGTCCGATACGTGCGGGAGAAACATACTCCTACAATGAGCAGTTCTTC. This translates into CSPIRAGETYSYNEQFF.

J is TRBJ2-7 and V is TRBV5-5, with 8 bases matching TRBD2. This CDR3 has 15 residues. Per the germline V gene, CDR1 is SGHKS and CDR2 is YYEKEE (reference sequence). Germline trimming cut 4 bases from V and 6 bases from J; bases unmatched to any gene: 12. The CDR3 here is CASSPGGGMSPEQYF. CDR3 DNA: TGTGCCAGCAGCCCCGGCGGGGGGATGAGCCCCGAGCAGTACTTC.

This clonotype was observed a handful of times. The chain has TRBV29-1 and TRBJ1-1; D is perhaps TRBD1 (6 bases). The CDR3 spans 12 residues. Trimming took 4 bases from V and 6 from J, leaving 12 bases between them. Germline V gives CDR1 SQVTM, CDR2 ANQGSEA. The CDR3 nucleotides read TGCAGCGTTGTATCAGGGGTCTCTGAAGCTTTCTTT. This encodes CSVVSGVSEAFF.

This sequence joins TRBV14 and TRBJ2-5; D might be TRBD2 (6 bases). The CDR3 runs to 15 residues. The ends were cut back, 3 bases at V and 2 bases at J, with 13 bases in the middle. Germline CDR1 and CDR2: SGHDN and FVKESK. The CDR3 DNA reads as TGTGCCAGCAGCCACTCAGCGGGTGCTCAAGAGACCCAGTACTTC. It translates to CASSHSAGAQETQYF. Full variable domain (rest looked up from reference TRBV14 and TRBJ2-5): EAGVTQFPSHSVIEKGQTVTLRCDPISGHDNLYWYRRVMGKEIKFLLHFVKESKQDESGMPNNRFLAERTGGTYSTLKVQPAELEDSGVYFCASSHSAGAQETQYFGPGTRLLVL.

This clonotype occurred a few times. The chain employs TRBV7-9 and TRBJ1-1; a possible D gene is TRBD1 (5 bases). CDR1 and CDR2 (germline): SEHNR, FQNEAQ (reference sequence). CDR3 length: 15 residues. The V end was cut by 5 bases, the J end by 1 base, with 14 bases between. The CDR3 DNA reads TGTGCCAGCAGCCTCCCGGAGGGACCGAACACTGAAGCTTTCTTT. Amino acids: CASSLPEGPNTEAFF. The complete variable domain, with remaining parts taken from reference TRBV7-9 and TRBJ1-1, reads DTGVSQNPRHKITKRGQNVTFRCDPISEHNRLYWYRQTLGQGPEFLTYFQNEAQLEKSRLLSDRFSAERPKGSFSTLEIQRTEQGDSAMYLCASSLPEGPNTEAFFGQGTRLTVV.

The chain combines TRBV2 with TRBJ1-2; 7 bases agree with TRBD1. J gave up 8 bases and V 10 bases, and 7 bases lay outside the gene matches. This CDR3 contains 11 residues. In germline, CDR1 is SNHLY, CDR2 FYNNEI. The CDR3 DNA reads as TGTGCCAACGTACAGGGGACCGGCTACACCTTC. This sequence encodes CANVQGTGYTF.

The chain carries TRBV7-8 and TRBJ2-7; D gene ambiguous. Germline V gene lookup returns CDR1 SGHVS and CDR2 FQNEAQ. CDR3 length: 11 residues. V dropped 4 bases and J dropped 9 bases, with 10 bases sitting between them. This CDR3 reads CASSSSLRQYF. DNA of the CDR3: TGTGCCAGCAGCTCGTCCCTGAGGCAGTACTTC.

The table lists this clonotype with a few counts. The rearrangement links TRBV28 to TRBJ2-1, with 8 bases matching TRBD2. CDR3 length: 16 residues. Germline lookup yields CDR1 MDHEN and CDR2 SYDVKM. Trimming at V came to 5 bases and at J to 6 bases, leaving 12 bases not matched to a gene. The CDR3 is CASSTYREGGRNEQFF. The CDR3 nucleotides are TGTGCCAGCAGTACTTACCGGGAGGGCGGTCGCAATGAGCAGTTCTTC.